This T cell receptor beta chain was obtained from a study of OX40 agonist ivuxolimab in advanced cancers. Concerning this clone itself: Its specificity is not known.

Trimming took off 4 bases at V and 11 bases at J, with 20 bases between the two ends. The V gene's germline CDR1 is SQVTM and CDR2 ANQGSEA. CDR3 length: 13 amino acids. The study's findings and limits: Some nonresponders also had low normalized T-cell clonal expansion. Expanded clones belonging to CD8+ T cells outnumbered, on average, those of CD4+.

Sequenced by immunoSEQ multiplex PCR; TCRdb stores in-frame clones only, minus some. The sample lists some 90,000 clones; about 87% were seen once. This chain connects TRBV29-1 to TRBJ1-1; TRBD1 might be the D (5 bases). Sample: CD4+ or CD8+ T cells sorted from blood, taken in a trial of the OX40 agonist ivuxolimab. This TCR derives from an adult with an advanced solid tumor such as melanoma, head and neck, liver or kidney cancer. The CDR3, as DNA: TGCAGCGTTGGGCTGAACCGACAGCCCGTGGCTTTCTTT. It encodes CSVGLNRQPVAFF.